The rows below give T cell receptor beta chains drawn from one sample of a study of T-cell memory formation after mild COVID-19. TCRdb re-derived calls from the 5' RACE reads in MiXCR, one entry per CDR3 protein. The sample has roughly 600,000 distinct CDR3 sequences; about a sixth are singletons. The sequencing sample was made of PBMCs or a T cell subset sorted from them (not recorded which). All receptors come from an adult woman who had mild COVID-19 (a few samples of this study predate the infection). Cell type and time point are not known. The conserved cysteine and the conserved F or W are not part of the CDR3 here. Each record gives: CDR3 length, V gene, CDR3 protein.

15	TRBV5-1	ASSLAGVGGRQETQY
15	TRBV27	ASTRGGGQGWTDTQY
12	TRBV4-3	ASSQALWINEQF
11	TRBV3-1	ASSQLPLNIQY
11	TRBV24-1	ATSAEADQPQH
13	TRBV3-1	ASSQEAAGGREQF
7	TRBV19	ASRKEQF
13	TRBV25-1	ASSDLGFTNYGYT
12	TRBV5-4	ASSFRTLNYGYT
12	TRBV7-9	ASSLAQLAGELF
12	TRBV5-1	ASSLEAPRDEQF
11	TRBV6-6	ASSRTFNQPQH
13	TRBV5-1	ASRVGGGFQETQY
10	TRBV7-3	ASIHPSYEQY
10	TRBV24-1	ATSDLGYEQY
10	TRBV4-1	ASSGGYDEQY
14	TRBV28	ASSLNSGRVPGELF
14	TRBV7-9	ASSLAWLAGDNEQF
11	TRBV12-5	ASAPTGNYGYT
13	TRBV6-5	ASSYRPTSAGEQF
14	TRBV2	ASLTLIAERTNEQF
11	TRBV7-6	ASSLVELETQY
13	TRBV7-2	AGTIGGGPTDTQY
12	TRBV4-1	ASSQHRGGDEQF
13	TRBV5-1	ASRAGAREVVGYT
12	TRBV12-3/TRBV12-4	ASSFSGEYYEQY
13	TRBV7-8	ASSLAAQGLYGYT
11	TRBV2	ASSEEHPGEQY
15	TRBV5-1	ASRPTPGTGRSDTQY
13	TRBV20-1	SAQGKHYSNQPQH
12	TRBV12-3/TRBV12-4	ASSSNWEREKLF
14	TRBV3-1	ASSQDTKTPRETQY